This TCR beta chain appears in the sequencing data of a study of T cell repertoires in cytomegalovirus infection. Whole-study context: Well-studied HLA-B-restricted epitopes and recently identified HLA-C-restricted epitopes of CMV were both used in the study. From public TCR beta signatures came an indication of both CMV infection and matching HLA type. Study results and limitations: Ex vivo, HLA-C-restricted CMV-specific TCR beta clonotypes prevailed over the rest of the response.

A single record per CDR3 protein comes from TCRdb applying MiXCR to the reads. The sample shows roughly 87,000 distinct CDR3 sequences, 25% to 35% of them seen only once. This clonotype was seen more than once but under ten times. Its target is not known. This receptor was taken from a human donor in good health (CMV status not recorded). Some clones in this sample may be carry-over from other donors' samples. The specimen was CD8+ T cells from cultured PBMCs, collected from culture after CMV antigen stimulation.

CDR3 in DNA: TGTGCCAGTTTACTATCCCGGGGGAACACTGAAGCTTTCTTT. As protein: CASLLSRGNTEAFF. The chain recombines TRBV7-8 with TRBJ1-1; D gene ambiguous. Trimming shortened V by 9 bases and J by 1 base, and 15 bases separated the two germline ends. Germline CDR1 is SGHVS and CDR2 is FQNEAQ. The CDR3 loop spans 14 amino acids.